These T cell receptor beta chains were read from a single sample in a study of cytomegalovirus exposure and HLA in healthy donors. Clones were sequenced by immunoSEQ multiplex PCR, and TCRdb holds only the in-frame ones, with some missing. The table includes around 150,000 clones, approximately 87% detected once. The sequenced material came from PBMCs. The receptors come from a woman aged 25 to 45 in good health and CMV-seronegative. Each CDR3 is given with its conserved first and last residue. Each record gives: D gene, J gene, V gene, clone size, CDR3 DNA, CDR3 protein. A D gene is named only where the DNA matches it firmly. Not all rows give a size; the values are once, few, many and, for expanded clones, a class.

D gene: .
J gene: TRBJ2-7
V gene: TRBV21-1
clone size: .
CDR3 DNA: TGTGCCAGCAGGACGAGGGACGAGCAGTACTTC
CDR3 protein: CASRTRDEQYF

D gene: .
J gene: TRBJ2-7
V gene: TRBV5-4
clone size: .
CDR3 DNA: TGTGCCAGCAGCTTGCAAACGGAGCGCTACGAGCAGTACTTC
CDR3 protein: CASSLQTERYEQYF

D gene: TRBD1
J gene: TRBJ2-1
V gene: TRBV7-2
clone size: .
CDR3 DNA: TGTGCCAGCAGCCTAGGGACAGGGGGACACAATGAGCAGTTCTTC
CDR3 protein: CASSLGTGGHNEQFF

D gene: .
J gene: TRBJ2-3
V gene: TRBV10-3
clone size: .
CDR3 DNA: TGTGCCATCAGTGCCGTGCCGGGACTGGGCACAGATACGCAGTATTTT
CDR3 protein: CAISAVPGLGTDTQYF

D gene: TRBD1
J gene: TRBJ2-3
V gene: TRBV6-1
clone size: .
CDR3 DNA: TGTGCCAGCAGCGACAGGGGCTGGGGCACAGATACGCAGTATTTT
CDR3 protein: CASSDRGWGTDTQYF

D gene: .
J gene: TRBJ1-2
V gene: TRBV4-1
clone size: .
CDR3 DNA: TGCGCCAGCAGCCAAGAGGAGAGAAGAAGCTTTTACTATGGCTACACCTTC
CDR3 protein: CASSQEERRSFYYGYTF

D gene: .
J gene: TRBJ1-1
V gene: TRBV13
clone size: once
CDR3 DNA: TGTGCCAGCAGCCTCCGGGGCGGGGGCACTGAAGCTTTCTTT
CDR3 protein: CASSLRGGGTEAFF

D gene: TRBD2
J gene: TRBJ2-1
V gene: TRBV30
clone size: .
CDR3 DNA: TGTGCCTGGAGTGTTCTAGCGGGGGGGCTGGGGAATGAGCAGTTCTTC
CDR3 protein: CAWSVLAGGLGNEQFF

D gene: TRBD2
J gene: TRBJ2-1
V gene: TRBV5-1
clone size: .
CDR3 DNA: TGCGCCAGCAGCTTGATAGCGGGGCACGAGCAGTTCTTC
CDR3 protein: CASSLIAGHEQFF

D gene: .
J gene: TRBJ2-1
V gene: TRBV9
clone size: .
CDR3 DNA: TGTGCCAGCAGCGGGGGGCTATTTCCGACATACAATGAGCAGTTCTTC
CDR3 protein: CASSGGLFPTYNEQFF

D gene: TRBD1
J gene: TRBJ1-3
V gene: TRBV6-1
clone size: few
CDR3 DNA: TGTGCCAGCAGTGACGGGGGACAGCATTCTGGAAACACCATATATTTT
CDR3 protein: CASSDGGQHSGNTIYF

D gene: .
J gene: TRBJ2-5
V gene: TRBV6-1
clone size: once
CDR3 DNA: TGTGCCAGCAGACTAGCTGGCGAGACCCAGTACTTC
CDR3 protein: CASRLAGETQYF

D gene: .
J gene: TRBJ2-7
V gene: TRBV19
clone size: .
CDR3 DNA: TGTGCCAGTAGTCCAGTAGAGGCAGGGAGGTCCTACGAGCAGTACTTC
CDR3 protein: CASSPVEAGRSYEQYF

D gene: .
J gene: TRBJ2-1
V gene: TRBV27
clone size: .
CDR3 DNA: TGTGCCAGCAGTCTCCTAGGTTACAATGAGCAGTTCTTC
CDR3 protein: CASSLLGYNEQFF

D gene: .
J gene: TRBJ1-2
V gene: TRBV19
clone size: .
CDR3 DNA: TGTGCCAGTAGTCCTGACAGCAACTATGGCTACACCTTC
CDR3 protein: CASSPDSNYGYTF

D gene: .
J gene: TRBJ1-4
V gene: TRBV7-2
clone size: .
CDR3 DNA: TGTGCCAGCAGCTGGGGGGCGGGGGATAATGAAAAACTGTTTTTT
CDR3 protein: CASSWGAGDNEKLFF

D gene: TRBD2
J gene: TRBJ2-3
V gene: TRBV7-6
clone size: .
CDR3 DNA: TGTGCCAGCAGCCTCGACCTTACTAGCGGCCGGCGAGATACGCAGTATTTT
CDR3 protein: CASSLDLTSGRRDTQYF

D gene: .
J gene: TRBJ2-3
V gene: TRBV2
clone size: .
CDR3 DNA: TGTGCCAGTAAACGGACTGTTACGCAGTATTTT
CDR3 protein: CASKRTVTQYF

D gene: .
J gene: TRBJ1-1
V gene: TRBV5-8
clone size: .
CDR3 DNA: TGTGCCAGCAGCTTGGCGGGTAACACTGAAGCTTTCTTT
CDR3 protein: CASSLAGNTEAFF

D gene: .
J gene: TRBJ1-6
V gene: TRBV30
clone size: once
CDR3 DNA: TGTGCCTGGACACCGCCAACTCCGATTAATTCACCCCTCCACTTT
CDR3 protein: CAWTPPTPINSPLHF

D gene: TRBD2
J gene: TRBJ2-1
V gene: TRBV6-5
clone size: .
CDR3 DNA: TGTGCCAGCAGCCGGACTAGCGGGAGCCTTGGGGAGCAGTTCTTC
CDR3 protein: CASSRTSGSLGEQFF

D gene: TRBD2
J gene: TRBJ2-7
V gene: TRBV9
clone size: .
CDR3 DNA: TGTGCCAGCAGCGCATCTAGCGGGGGCTACGAGCAGTACTTC
CDR3 protein: CASSASSGGYEQYF

D gene: .
J gene: TRBJ1-2
V gene: TRBV5-1
clone size: .
CDR3 DNA: TGCGCCAGCAGCTTGTCAGGGAACTATGGCTACACCTTC
CDR3 protein: CASSLSGNYGYTF

D gene: TRBD1
J gene: TRBJ1-2
V gene: TRBV6-5
clone size: .
CDR3 DNA: TGTGCCAGCAGAGCTACACAGGGGTACTATGGCTACACCTTC
CDR3 protein: CASRATQGYYGYTF

D gene: TRBD2
J gene: TRBJ2-1
V gene: TRBV5-4
clone size: .
CDR3 DNA: TGTGCCAGCAGCTGGACTAGCGGGACCTACAATGAGCAGTTCTTC
CDR3 protein: CASSWTSGTYNEQFF

D gene: .
J gene: TRBJ1-2
V gene: TRBV29-1
clone size: .
CDR3 DNA: TGCAGCGTCGCCCTCCCGGGACAACCCGCGGGTGGCTACACCTTC
CDR3 protein: CSVALPGQPAGGYTF

D gene: TRBD2
J gene: TRBJ2-5
V gene: TRBV7-9
clone size: .
CDR3 DNA: TGTGCCAGCAGCTTAGCGAGCGGGGGAGCAGTGTCCGAGACCCAGTACTTC
CDR3 protein: CASSLASGGAVSETQYF

D gene: .
J gene: TRBJ2-2
V gene: TRBV7-6
clone size: .
CDR3 DNA: TGTGCCAGCAGCTTAGCGCTAGGTCAGGGGAATACCGGGGAGCTGTTTTTT
CDR3 protein: CASSLALGQGNTGELFF

D gene: .
J gene: TRBJ1-1
V gene: TRBV4-1
clone size: .
CDR3 DNA: TGCGCCAGCAGCCAAGAAGCGAGTCGGACTGAAGCTTTCTTT
CDR3 protein: CASSQEASRTEAFF

D gene: TRBD1
J gene: TRBJ2-3
V gene: TRBV5-6
clone size: .
CDR3 DNA: TGTGCCAGCAGGACAGGGGTTAGCACAGATACGCAGTATTTT
CDR3 protein: CASRTGVSTDTQYF

D gene: .
J gene: TRBJ2-5
V gene: TRBV29-1
clone size: .
CDR3 DNA: TGCAGCGTTGGGGGGGTTGTCCGGTACGAGACCCAGTACTTC
CDR3 protein: CSVGGVVRYETQYF

D gene: TRBD2
J gene: TRBJ2-7
V gene: TRBV19
clone size: .
CDR3 DNA: TGTGCCAGTAGTACTCTTAGCGGGGGACGGTACGAGCAGTACTTC
CDR3 protein: CASSTLSGGRYEQYF

D gene: .
J gene: TRBJ1-6
V gene: TRBV4-3
clone size: .
CDR3 DNA: TGCGCCAGCAGCCAAGATCTGGGGGCCGGATCACCCCTCCACTTT
CDR3 protein: CASSQDLGAGSPLHF

D gene: TRBD2
J gene: TRBJ2-3
V gene: TRBV4-3
clone size: .
CDR3 DNA: TGCGCCAGCAGCCAAATACTAGCGGGGGGCCTGGGGGATACGCAGTATTTT
CDR3 protein: CASSQILAGGLGDTQYF

D gene: TRBD2
J gene: TRBJ2-3
V gene: TRBV5-1
clone size: once
CDR3 DNA: TGCGCCAGCAGCTTGCCAAGCGGGGGGGCAGATACGCAGTATTTT
CDR3 protein: CASSLPSGGADTQYF

D gene: .
J gene: TRBJ1-1
V gene: TRBV6-5
clone size: once
CDR3 DNA: TGTGCCAGTAAACAGGTTTTGAACACTGAAGCTTTCTTT
CDR3 protein: CASKQVLNTEAFF

D gene: .
J gene: TRBJ2-2
V gene: TRBV14
clone size: once
CDR3 DNA: TGTGCCAGCAGCCCCGACAGTCACGAGGCGAACACCGGGGAGCTGTTTTTT
CDR3 protein: CASSPDSHEANTGELFF

D gene: .
J gene: TRBJ1-2
V gene: TRBV13
clone size: .
CDR3 DNA: TGTGCCAGCAGCTTAAGGCCCTCACAGAACTACTATGGCTACACCTTC
CDR3 protein: CASSLRPSQNYYGYTF

D gene: TRBD2
J gene: TRBJ2-1
V gene: TRBV7-2
clone size: .
CDR3 DNA: TGTGCCAGCAGCCCATCCCCGGGACTAGCCTCCCCCGGGTATGAGCAGTTCTTC
CDR3 protein: CASSPSPGLASPGYEQFF

D gene: TRBD1
J gene: TRBJ1-1
V gene: TRBV5-4
clone size: .
CDR3 DNA: TGTGCCAGCAGCCGGACAGGGGTTGAAGCTTTCTTT
CDR3 protein: CASSRTGVEAFF

D gene: .
J gene: TRBJ1-1
V gene: TRBV7-9
clone size: .
CDR3 DNA: TGTGCCAGCAGCTTGGTGAGCGGCCGGCAGGCTTTCTTT
CDR3 protein: CASSLVSGRQAFF

D gene: TRBD2
J gene: TRBJ2-5
V gene: TRBV2
clone size: .
CDR3 DNA: TGTGCCAGCAGTAGACTAGCGGGGCAGGAGACCCAGTACTTC
CDR3 protein: CASSRLAGQETQYF

D gene: .
J gene: TRBJ1-2
V gene: TRBV2
clone size: .
CDR3 DNA: TGTGCCAGCAGTGAAGGCCCGGAGGGAGGCTACACCTTC
CDR3 protein: CASSEGPEGGYTF

D gene: TRBD1
J gene: TRBJ2-7
V gene: TRBV2
clone size: once
CDR3 DNA: TGTGCCAGCAGTTTGGACAGGGGCGACGCCTACGAGCAGTACTTC
CDR3 protein: CASSLDRGDAYEQYF

D gene: TRBD1
J gene: TRBJ1-4
V gene: TRBV28
clone size: .
CDR3 DNA: TGTGCCAGCAGTTTGTCAACAGGGGGTAATGAAAAACTGTTTTTT
CDR3 protein: CASSLSTGGNEKLFF

D gene: TRBD2
J gene: TRBJ2-5
V gene: TRBV27
clone size: .
CDR3 DNA: TGTGCCAGCAGTAGGACTAGCGGGACGCGCTTGGAGACCCAGTACTTC
CDR3 protein: CASSRTSGTRLETQYF

D gene: .
J gene: TRBJ2-7
V gene: TRBV28
clone size: .
CDR3 DNA: TGTGCCAGCAGTTTATTTAAAAGCCCCCTATACGAGCAGTACTTC
CDR3 protein: CASSLFKSPLYEQYF

D gene: .
J gene: TRBJ2-6
V gene: TRBV28
clone size: few
CDR3 DNA: TGTGCCAGCAGTTTACGGCAGGGACTCTCTGGGGCCAACGTCCTGACTTTC
CDR3 protein: CASSLRQGLSGANVLTF

D gene: TRBD1
J gene: TRBJ2-2
V gene: TRBV7-9
clone size: .
CDR3 DNA: TGTGCCAGCAGCACCAGGGACAGGGGATTCGCCGGGGAGCTGTTTTTT
CDR3 protein: CASSTRDRGFAGELFF

D gene: TRBD1
J gene: TRBJ1-2
V gene: TRBV18
clone size: .
CDR3 DNA: TGTGCCAGCTCACCGGACAGGGGGAACTATGGCTACACCTTC
CDR3 protein: CASSPDRGNYGYTF

D gene: .
J gene: TRBJ1-4
V gene: TRBV30
clone size: .
CDR3 DNA: TGTGCCTGGGGTGTATTAGCCGGGGTGGGAGAAAAACTGTTTTTT
CDR3 protein: CAWGVLAGVGEKLFF

D gene: TRBD1
J gene: TRBJ1-2
V gene: TRBV7-9
clone size: .
CDR3 DNA: TGTTCCAGCAGCTGGATACAGGGGGCGAATGGCTACACCTTC
CDR3 protein: CSSSWIQGANGYTF

D gene: TRBD2
J gene: TRBJ2-3
V gene: TRBV27
clone size: .
CDR3 DNA: TGTGCCAGCAGTTTATATCTAGCGGGAGGGCCAGATACGCAGTATTTT
CDR3 protein: CASSLYLAGGPDTQYF

D gene: .
J gene: TRBJ2-1
V gene: TRBV5-1
clone size: .
CDR3 DNA: TGCGCCAGCAGGAGGGCAGGGGACGGTGAGCAGTTCTTC
CDR3 protein: CASRRAGDGEQFF

D gene: .
J gene: TRBJ1-1
V gene: TRBV7-2
clone size: .
CDR3 DNA: TGTGCCAGCAGCTTAGCGGGGAGGACGGAAGCTTTCTTT
CDR3 protein: CASSLAGRTEAFF